This T cell receptor (beta chain) was documented in a study of cytomegalovirus exposure and HLA in healthy donors. CDR1 and CDR2 from the germline V gene are LGHNA and YSLEER. The CDR3 has 15 residues. The germline V and J ends were trimmed by 4 bases and 3 bases, with 16 bases remaining between them. Only in-frame clones appear in the TCRdb table, and some are missing; sequencing was by immunoSEQ multiplex PCR. Of about 56,000 clones in the sample, just over 90% were seen once. The receptor was derived from a man between 18 and 29 years old in good health and CMV-seronegative. The chain combines TRBV4-3 with TRBJ2-7, with D perhaps matching TRBD2 (5 bases). Sample: PBMCs. The CDR3 here is CASSLGIQRSYEQYF. CDR3 in DNA: TGCGCCAGCAGCCTGGGGATCCAGCGGAGCTACGAGCAGTACTTC.